A single sample is the source of the 5 T cell receptor beta chains below, sequenced in a study of control samples from healthy donors and cancer patients. Generated by immunoSEQ multiplex PCR, the TCRdb table keeps only in-frame clones and is missing some. The table records 120,000 to 150,000 clones, 75% to 95% of them present only once. Sequenced sample: blood. The receptors shown here come from a man younger than 30 in good health.

The chain combines TRBV6-5 with TRBJ2-3; TRBD1 agrees at 8 bases. CDR1 is MNHEY and CDR2 is SVGAGI in the germline V gene. The V segment lost 6 bases and the J segment 3 bases; nucleotides outside the gene matches: 5. This CDR3 is 14 amino acids long. The chain's CDR3 is CASSTGGLTDTQYF. CDR3 nucleotide sequence: TGTGCCAGCAGCACAGGGGGGCTGACAGATACGCAGTATTTT.

The chain joins TRBV7-9 to TRBJ1-3, with D unclear. V was clipped by 5 bases and J by 0 bases, with 11 bases between them. The CDR3 loop spans 15 amino acids. Per the germline V gene, CDR1 is SEHNR and CDR2 is FQNEAQ (reference sequence). CDR3 nucleotides: TGTGCCAGCAGCCTCGGAGGAGTCTCTGGAAACACCATATATTTT. Translating it yields CASSLGGVSGNTIYF.

V gene TRBV11-3 combines with J gene TRBJ2-3; D possibly corresponds to TRBD2 (6 bases). V gave up 1 base and J gave up 0 bases, with 20 bases separating them. Germline lookup yields CDR1 SGHNT and CDR2 YENEEA. The length of the CDR3 is 19 residues. The CDR3 region is CASSLVLSDAGISTDTQYF. The CDR3 DNA is TGTGCCAGCAGCTTAGTATTGTCGGATGCGGGGATCAGCACAGATACGCAGTATTTT.

V gene TRBV29-1 combines with J gene TRBJ2-1, with D possibly being TRBD2 (5 bases). CDR1 and CDR2 (germline): SQVTM, ANQGSEA. There are 11 residues in the CDR3. V was shortened by 8 bases and J by 10 bases, with 15 bases between the two germline ends. The CDR3 DNA reads as TGCAGCTCGTGGGAGCCGGAAGAGCAGTTCTTC. Its translation is CSSWEPEEQFF.

The chain employs TRBV9 and TRBJ2-5, with 10 bases fitting TRBD1. The CDR3 is made up of 14 amino acids. Per the germline V gene, CDR1 is SGDLS and CDR2 is YYNGEE. Trimming took 3 bases from V and 5 from J; bases not matched to a gene: 4. The CDR3 nucleotides read TGTGCCAGCAGCGATGGGACAGGGGTGGAGACCCAGTACTTC. Translating gives CASSDGTGVETQYF. Drawing the rest from reference TRBV9 and TRBJ2-5, the complete variable domain is DSGVTQTPKHLITATGQRVTLRCSPRSGDLSVYWYQQSLDQGLQFLIQYYNGEERAKGNILERFSAQQFPDLHSELNLSSLELGDSALYFCASSDGTGVETQYFGPGTRLLVL.